These T cell receptor beta chains were read from a single sample in a study of T cells in Graves' hyperthyroidism and ophthalmopathy. A single record per CDR3 protein comes from TCRdb applying MiXCR to the multiplex PCR reads. Of fewer than 550,000 distinct CDR3 sequences listed, roughly 25% are singletons. The source material was blood. Receptors originate from a woman in her twenties or thirties with Graves' ophthalmopathy. Both conserved end residues are part of each CDR3. The D gene is left open where the match is weak. Clone size appears in some rows only: once, few, many, or a class for an expanded clone.

size: many
D: NA
J: TRBJ2-5
V: TRBV12-3/TRBV12-4
CDR3: CASSFEGHKETQYF
DNA: TGTGCCAGCAGTTTCGAGGGACACAAAGAGACCCAGTACTTC

size: many
D: TRBD1
J: TRBJ1-2
V: TRBV6-2/TRBV6-3
CDR3: CASSRLLVAGGDSDYGYTF
DNA: TGTGCCAGCAGCCGCCTTCTTGTGGCAGGGGGCGATTCGGACTATGGCTACACCTTC

size: NA
D: NA
J: TRBJ1-2
V: TRBV12-3/TRBV12-4
CDR3: CASSRTGREGYTF
DNA: TGTGCCAGCAGCCGTACAGGGCGTGAGGGCTACACCTTC

size: many
D: NA
J: TRBJ2-6
V: TRBV6-5
CDR3: CASSYERSTGANVLTF
DNA: TGTGCCAGCAGTTACGAAAGGTCAACTGGGGCCAACGTCCTGACTTTC

size: many
D: NA
J: TRBJ1-1
V: TRBV12-3/TRBV12-4
CDR3: CASSMYQNTEAFF
DNA: TGTGCCAGCAGTATGTACCAGAACACTGAAGCTTTCTTT

size: NA
D: TRBD2
J: TRBJ2-7
V: TRBV27
CDR3: CASSHKWGGSSYEQYF
DNA: TGTGCCAGCAGTCATAAGTGGGGGGGGAGCTCCTACGAGCAGTACTTC

size: NA
D: NA
J: TRBJ2-5
V: TRBV27
CDR3: CASPCGEGETQYF
DNA: TGTGCCAGCCCCTGCGGAGAGGGAGAGACCCAGTACTTC

size: few
D: TRBD1
J: TRBJ2-3
V: TRBV9
CDR3: CASSIQTGEGDTQYF
DNA: TGTGCCAGCAGCATCCAGACAGGGGAAGGAGATACGCAGTATTTT

size: many
D: NA
J: TRBJ1-2
V: TRBV15
CDR3: CATSRDGGEYGYTF
DNA: TGTGCCACCAGCAGAGACGGGGGGGAGTATGGCTACACCTTC

size: many
D: TRBD2
J: TRBJ2-2
V: TRBV20-1
CDR3: CSASGSGGANTGELFF
DNA: TGCAGTGCTAGTGGTAGCGGGGGGGCCAACACCGGGGAGCTGTTTTTT

size: NA
D: NA
J: TRBJ1-1
V: TRBV9
CDR3: CASSVDWDVANTEAFF
DNA: TGTGCCAGCAGCGTAGATTGGGACGTTGCGAACACTGAAGCTTTCTTT

size: many
D: NA
J: TRBJ1-1
V: TRBV11-2
CDR3: CASSLEGWGGTEAFF
DNA: TGTGCCAGCAGCTTAGAAGGGTGGGGGGGCACTGAAGCTTTCTTT

size: many
D: NA
J: TRBJ1-1
V: TRBV20-1
CDR3: CSARDRGRGALNTEAFF
DNA: TGCAGTGCTAGAGATAGGGGCAGGGGCGCCCTGAACACTGAAGCTTTCTTT

size: many
D: NA
J: TRBJ2-2
V: TRBV4-1
CDR3: CASSQAPRALLNTGELFF
DNA: TGCGCCAGCAGCCAAGCCCCTCGAGCCCTTTTAAACACCGGGGAGCTGTTTTTT

size: NA
D: NA
J: TRBJ1-1
V: TRBV19
CDR3: CASRDRVMNTEAFF
DNA: TGTGCCAGTAGAGACAGAGTAATGAACACTGAAGCTTTCTTT

size: many
D: NA
J: TRBJ1-2
V: TRBV19
CDR3: CASRGVYDGYTF
DNA: TGTGCCAGTAGAGGGGTCTACGATGGCTACACCTTC

size: few
D: NA
J: TRBJ2-7
V: TRBV5-5
CDR3: CASSFEGLSYEQYF
DNA: TGTGCCAGCAGCTTTGAGGGGTTATCCTACGAGCAGTACTTC

size: NA
D: NA
J: TRBJ1-2
V: TRBV29-1
CDR3: CSALTGTNYGYTF
DNA: TGCAGCGCCTTAACAGGGACTAACTATGGCTACACCTTC

size: many
D: TRBD2
J: TRBJ2-5
V: TRBV5-6
CDR3: CASSLVAGVNQETQYF
DNA: TGTGCCAGCAGCTTGGTAGCGGGGGTAAACCAAGAGACCCAGTACTTC

size: many
D: TRBD2
J: TRBJ2-7
V: TRBV9
CDR3: CASSVGPSGVSYEQYF
DNA: TGTGCCAGCAGCGTAGGCCCTAGCGGGGTCTCCTACGAGCAGTACTTC

size: few
D: NA
J: TRBJ1-3
V: TRBV12-3/TRBV12-4
CDR3: CASRSRASTGNTIYF
DNA: TGTGCCAGCAGAAGCCGGGCCTCAACGGGAAACACCATATATTTT

size: NA
D: NA
J: TRBJ2-7
V: TRBV25-1
CDR3: CASSDPGRTLYEQYF
DNA: TGTGCCAGCAGTGACCCAGGACGGACCCTTTACGAGCAGTACTTC

size: many
D: NA
J: TRBJ1-1
V: TRBV29-1
CDR3: CSVFGRPHGVNTEAFF
DNA: TGCAGCGTTTTTGGACGGCCTCATGGGGTGAACACTGAAGCTTTCTTT

size: NA
D: NA
J: TRBJ2-7
V: TRBV28
CDR3: CASSSLRAQSYHEQYF
DNA: TGTGCCAGCAGTTCTTTAAGGGCCCAGTCATACCACGAGCAGTACTTC

size: many
D: NA
J: TRBJ2-7
V: TRBV6-4
CDR3: CASSDSATGIDEQYF
DNA: TGTGCCAGCAGTGACTCAGCGACGGGTATCGACGAGCAGTACTTC

size: many
D: NA
J: TRBJ2-5
V: TRBV7-2
CDR3: CASSLQDYQETQYF
DNA: TGTGCCAGCAGCTTACAGGACTACCAAGAGACCCAGTACTTC

size: NA
D: NA
J: TRBJ1-1
V: TRBV5-1
CDR3: CASSLAGGGMNTEAFF
DNA: TGCGCCAGCAGCTTGGCCGGTGGAGGAATGAACACTGAAGCTTTCTTT